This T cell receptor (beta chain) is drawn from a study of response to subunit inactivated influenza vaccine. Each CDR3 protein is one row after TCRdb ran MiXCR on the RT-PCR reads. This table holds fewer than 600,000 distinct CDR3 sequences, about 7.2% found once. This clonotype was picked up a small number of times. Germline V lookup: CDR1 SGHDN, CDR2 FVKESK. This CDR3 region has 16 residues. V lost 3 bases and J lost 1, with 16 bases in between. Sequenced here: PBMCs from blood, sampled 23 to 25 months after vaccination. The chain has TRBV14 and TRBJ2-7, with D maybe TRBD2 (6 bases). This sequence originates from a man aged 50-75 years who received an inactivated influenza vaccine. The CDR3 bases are TGTGCCAGCAGCCACGGGGGATGGGGGTTTTCCTACGAGCAGTACTTC. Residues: CASSHGGWGFSYEQYF.